The rows below give T cell receptor beta chains drawn from one sample of a study of technical replicates of blood from several donors. The data were produced by immunoSEQ multiplex PCR, yet TCRdb's version contains in-frame clones alone and is incomplete. This sample has some 12,000 clones, with under 85% found just once. Material: PBMCs. The receptors shown here come from a human donor in good health. The CDR3 runs from the conserved cysteine through the conserved F or W. A D gene is named only where the DNA matches it firmly. Part of the rows lack a size; the others show once, few, many or a class for expanded clones.

v_gene	j_gene	d_gene	abundance	CDR3aa	CDR3nt
TRBV7-3	TRBJ2-1	NA	NA	CASSLVAGGGNEQFF	TGTGCCAGCAGCTTAGTGGCAGGGGGAGGCAATGAGCAGTTCTTC
TRBV5-6	TRBJ1-1	NA	NA	CASSHGWTANTEAFF	TGTGCCAGCAGCCATGGGTGGACAGCGAACACTGAAGCTTTCTTT
TRBV7-9	TRBJ1-1	NA	NA	CASSPQTNTEAFF	TGTGCCAGCAGCCCTCAGACTAACACTGAAGCTTTCTTT
TRBV6-6	TRBJ2-7	NA	NA	CASSNSPDSSYEQYF	TGTGCCAGCAGTAACTCTCCTGATAGCTCCTACGAGCAGTACTTC
TRBV5-6	TRBJ2-2	NA	once	CASSLYGELFF	TGTGCCAGCAGCTTGTACGGGGAGCTGTTTTTT
TRBV27	TRBJ2-7	TRBD2	once	CASRRGLAGGSAYEQYF	TGTGCCAGCAGACGCGGACTAGCGGGAGGTTCAGCCTACGAGCAGTACTTC
TRBV10-2	TRBJ2-5	TRBD2	NA	CASRLAGQETQYF	TGCGCCAGCCGACTAGCGGGACAAGAGACCCAGTACTTC
TRBV2	TRBJ2-7	NA	NA	CASNTSPYEQYF	TGTGCCAGCAACACATCACCTTACGAGCAGTACTTC
TRBV28	TRBJ2-7	TRBD1	NA	CASSLNLETGGYEQYF	TGTGCCAGCAGTTTAAATTTAGAGACAGGGGGCTACGAGCAGTACTTC
TRBV5-6	TRBJ2-7	NA	NA	CASSLGGDSYEQYF	TGTGCCAGCAGCTTGGGGGGGGACTCCTACGAGCAGTACTTC
TRBV29-1	TRBJ1-1	NA	NA	CSADGEGGAGREQAFF	TGCAGCGCCGACGGGGAGGGGGGCGCAGGGAGAGAACAAGCTTTCTTT
TRBV30	TRBJ2-2	NA	NA	CAWNRGRSFSVTGELFF	TGTGCCTGGAATCGGGGTAGGAGTTTTTCAGTCACCGGGGAGCTGTTTTTT
TRBV19	TRBJ2-1	TRBD1	NA	CASSPMRDSPTEQFF	TGTGCCAGTAGCCCAATGAGGGACAGTCCTACTGAGCAGTTCTTC
TRBV5-4	TRBJ2-7	TRBD2	few	CASSLGLAGGSSYEQYF	TGTGCCAGCAGCCTCGGACTAGCGGGAGGGAGCTCCTACGAGCAGTACTTC
TRBV29-1	TRBJ2-7	TRBD1	NA	CSVRLRDSPYEQYF	TGCAGCGTTCGGCTGAGGGACAGCCCCTACGAGCAGTACTTC
TRBV28	TRBJ1-1	TRBD1	NA	CASGGTGGASTEAFF	TGTGCCAGCGGGGGGACAGGGGGCGCGAGCACTGAAGCTTTCTTT
TRBV6-1	TRBJ1-5	NA	NA	CASTEDGGSGQPQHF	TGTGCCAGCACCGAAGACGGGGGGAGTGGGCAGCCCCAGCATTTT